This T cell receptor (beta chain) appears in the sequencing data of a study of T cells in Graves' hyperthyroidism and ophthalmopathy. Study-wide background: Peripheral blood samples were taken at initial diagnosis, prior to any treatment. Study-level points and caveats: A 13 V-J signature model discriminated ophthalmopathy versus stable hyperthyroidism. Most expanded thyroid clonotypes above 0.001 also appeared in blood.

There are a few counts of this clonotype. Its specificity is not known. Germline loops: CDR1 MNHEY, CDR2 SVGEGT. V lost 5 bases and J lost 5, with 10 bases in between. This CDR3 has 12 amino acids. Patients showing uncontrolled infection, other autoimmune disease, pregnancy or lactation were ineligible. The source material, RNA transcripts, was used to amplify TCR beta CDR3 regions. The HTBI set primed first-round TCR CDR3 RT-PCR. In TCRdb, the multiplex PCR reads were re-called with MiXCR into one record per CDR3 protein. This sample carries about 840,000 distinct CDR3 sequences, over 35% of them seen once, and the ten largest clones take 7.5% to 9.5%.

The sequence was collected from a man in his late teens or twenties with Graves' hyperthyroidism. The sample was blood. The chain uses TRBV6-2 or TRBV6-3 and TRBJ2-7, with no clear D. The CDR3 loop is CASSDAVDEQYF. As DNA, the CDR3 is TGTGCCAGCAGTGACGCTGTGGACGAGCAGTACTTC.